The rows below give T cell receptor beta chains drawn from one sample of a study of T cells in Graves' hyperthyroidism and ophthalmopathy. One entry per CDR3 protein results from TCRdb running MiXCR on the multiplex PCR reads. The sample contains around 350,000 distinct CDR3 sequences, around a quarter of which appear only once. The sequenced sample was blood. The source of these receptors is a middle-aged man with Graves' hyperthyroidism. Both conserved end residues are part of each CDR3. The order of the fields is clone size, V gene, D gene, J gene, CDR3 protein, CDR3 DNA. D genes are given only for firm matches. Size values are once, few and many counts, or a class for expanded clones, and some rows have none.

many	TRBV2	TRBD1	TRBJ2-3	CASSGQGLPDTQYF	TGTGCCAGCAGTGGACAGGGCCTCCCAGATACGCAGTATTTT
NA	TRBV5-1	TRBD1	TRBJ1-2	CASSLTTGSSDGYTF	TGCGCCAGCAGCTTGACGACAGGGAGTTCGGATGGCTACACCTTC
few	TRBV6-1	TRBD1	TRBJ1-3	CASSASRQGVYSGNTIYF	TGTGCCAGCAGTGCATCGCGACAGGGGGTATACTCTGGAAACACCATATATTTT
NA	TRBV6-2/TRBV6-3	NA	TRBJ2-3	CASTTRGGEDTQYF	TGTGCCAGCACAACGCGAGGGGGAGAGGATACGCAGTATTTT
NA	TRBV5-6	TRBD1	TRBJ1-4	CASSPGTGREKLFF	TGTGCCAGCAGCCCCGGGACAGGGCGCGAAAAACTGTTTTTT
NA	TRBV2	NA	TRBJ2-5	CAGGMLQETQYF	TGTGCAGGGGGGATGCTACAAGAGACCCAGTACTTC
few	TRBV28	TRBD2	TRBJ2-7	CASSTPSGGSDEQYF	TGTGCCAGCAGTACCCCTAGCGGGGGATCTGACGAGCAGTACTTC
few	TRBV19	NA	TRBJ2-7	CASSQRGPGGYEQYF	TGTGCCAGTAGTCAACGGGGGCCGGGGGGCTACGAGCAGTACTTC
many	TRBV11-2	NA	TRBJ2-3	CASSLDVSSTQYF	TGTGCCAGCAGCTTGGACGTGAGTAGTACGCAGTATTTT
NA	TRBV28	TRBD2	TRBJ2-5	CASSFLAGGQDQETQYF	TGTGCCAGCAGTTTCTTAGCGGGAGGGCAGGATCAAGAGACCCAGTACTTC
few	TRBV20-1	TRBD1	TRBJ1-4	CSASAGGLANEKLFF	TGCAGTGCTAGTGCAGGGGGCTTGGCTAATGAAAAACTGTTTTTT
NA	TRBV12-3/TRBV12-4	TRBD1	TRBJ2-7	CASSSTGGTYEQYF	TGTGCCAGCAGTTCGACAGGGGGGACCTACGAGCAGTACTTC
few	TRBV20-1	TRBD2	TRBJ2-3	CSASESGVGTDTQYF	TGCAGTGCCAGTGAGAGCGGGGTAGGCACAGATACGCAGTATTTT
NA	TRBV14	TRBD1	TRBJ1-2	CASSQDPTGIYGYTF	TGTGCCAGCAGCCAAGATCCGACAGGGATCTATGGCTACACCTTC
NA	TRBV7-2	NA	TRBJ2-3	CASSLGLESDTQYF	TGTGCCAGCAGCTTAGGACTGGAGTCAGATACGCAGTATTTT
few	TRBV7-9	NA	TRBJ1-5	CASSFLGVNQPQHF	TGTGCCAGCAGCTTCTTGGGGGTCAATCAGCCCCAGCATTTT
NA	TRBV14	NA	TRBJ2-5	CASSPALGAGETRYF	TGTGCCAGCAGCCCCGCATTGGGGGCGGGCGAGACCCGGTACTTC
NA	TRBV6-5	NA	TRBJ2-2	CGSSYSSWGANTGELFF	TGTGGCAGCAGTTACTCGAGCTGGGGAGCGAACACCGGGGAGCTGTTTTTT
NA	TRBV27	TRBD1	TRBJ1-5	CASSFRGRNQPQHF	TGTGCCAGCAGTTTCAGGGGGCGGAATCAGCCCCAGCATTTT
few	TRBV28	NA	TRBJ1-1	CASSPSIPGPRKAAFF	TGTGCCAGCAGCCCGTCAATACCAGGCCCTCGGAAGGCTGCTTTCTTT
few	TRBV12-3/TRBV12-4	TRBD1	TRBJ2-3	CASSWDSLYTDTQYF	TGTGCCAGCAGTTGGGACAGTTTATACACAGATACGCAGTATTTT